Shown below are 29 T cell receptor beta chains from a single sample sequenced in a study of beta chain features in type 1 diabetes. cDNA synthesis used the whole RNA isolate, giving expressed TCRB sequences. Produced via immunoSEQ multiplex PCR; TCRdb's table is partial and in-frame only. The sample consists of more than 150,000 clones, about an eighth of them appearing once. Sequencing input: central memory CD4+ T cells from blood. Source of these receptors: a woman under 30 in good health.

This rearrangement joins TRBV9 to TRBJ1-3; D is undetermined. The CDR3 contains 16 residues. V was shortened by 0 bases and J by 0 bases, with 10 bases between the two germline ends. CDR1 and CDR2 from the germline V gene are SGDLS and YYNGEE. This CDR3 reads CASSVGSPVSGNTIYF. The CDR3 coding sequence is TGTGCCAGCAGCGTAGGATCGCCGGTCTCTGGAAACACCATATATTTT.

This clone was observed a few times. The rearrangement uses TRBV27 and TRBJ2-7; TRBD1 aligns across 9 bases. This CDR3 spans 15 amino acids. The trim removed 4 bases at V and 4 bases at J, leaving 8 bases unmatched. Germline loops: CDR1 MNHEY, CDR2 SMNVEV (reference sequence). CDR3 sequence reads: CASSSIGTGNYEQYF. CDR3 in DNA: TGTGCCAGCAGTTCAATCGGGACAGGGAATTACGAGCAGTACTTC.

This clone showed up just a few times. The CDR3 reads CASSVWESGNTIYF. Written as DNA, the CDR3 is TGTGCCAGCAGCGTATGGGAGTCCGGAAACACCATATATTTT. This chain joins TRBV9 and TRBJ1-3, with D unresolved. Between the trimmed V and J ends, which lost 1 base and 4 bases, there was a span of 9 bases. The CDR3 extends over 14 amino acids. Germline CDR1 reads SGDLS; CDR2 reads YYNGEE. Full variable domain (outside the CDR3, taken from reference TRBV9 and TRBJ1-3): DSGVTQTPKHLITATGQRVTLRCSPRSGDLSVYWYQQSLDQGLQFLIQYYNGEERAKGNILERFSAQQFPDLHSELNLSSLELGDSALYFCASSVWESGNTIYFGEGSWLTVV.

V is TRBV7-2 and J is TRBJ1-5; the D is unclear. Trimming stripped 5 bases from V and 1 base from J, with 6 bases between. The length of the CDR3 is 13 residues. Germline-derived CDR1 and CDR2 are SGHTA and FQGNSA. As DNA, the CDR3 is TGTGCCAGCAGCCCACAGAGCAATCAGCCCCAGCATTTT. Amino acid sequence: CASSPQSNQPQHF.

The chain recombines TRBV7-2 with TRBJ2-4; D gene ambiguous. The V and J ends lost 2 bases and 9 bases respectively, with 14 bases between them. There are 14 residues in the CDR3. Germline CDR1 is SGHTA and CDR2 is FQGNSA. The CDR3 bases are TGTGCCAGCAGCTTAAATACCGGTCGGTCCATTCAGTACTTC. It translates to CASSLNTGRSIQYF. Variable domain in full (rest from reference TRBV7-2 and TRBJ2-4): GAGVSQSPSNKVTEKGKDVELRCDPISGHTALYWYRQSLGQGLEFLIYFQGNSAPDKSGLPSDRFSAERTGGSVSTLTIQRTQQEDSAVYLCASSLNTGRSIQYFGAGTRLSVL.

The chain combines TRBV9 with TRBJ2-1; possibly TRBD1 for D (5 bases). With 1 base removed from V and 2 bases from J, the gap between germline ends came to 10 bases. CDR3 length: 15 residues. CDR1 SGDLS and CDR2 YYNGEE come from the germline V gene. In nucleotides, the CDR3 is TGTGCCAGCAGCGTACAGGGTAGCCCCTACAATGAGCAGTTCTTC. Its translation: CASSVQGSPYNEQFF.

The chain uses TRBV7-8 and TRBJ1-1; 8 bases are a match to TRBD1. J gave up 12 bases and V 4 bases, and 13 bases lay outside the gene matches. CDR3 length: 14 amino acids. Germline V CDR1 and CDR2: SGHVS, FQNEAQ. The CDR3 is CASSSRERDRGSFF. The DNA of the CDR3 is TGTGCCAGCAGCTCCCGCGAAAGAGACAGGGGTTCTTTCTTT. Complete variable domain (other parts from reference TRBV7-8 and TRBJ1-1): GAGVSQSPRYKVAKRGQDVALRCDPISGHVSLFWYQQALGQGPEFLTYFQNEAQLDKSGLPSDRFFAERPEGSVSTLKIQRTQQEDSAVYLCASSSRERDRGSFFGQGTRLTVV.

J is TRBJ1-5 and V is TRBV28; weak D call: TRBD1 (5 bases). Trimming left V 6 bases short and J 0 bases short, with 12 bases between. CDR3 size: 15 residues. Looked up from germline, CDR1 is MDHEN and CDR2 is SYDVKM. The DNA for the CDR3 is TGTGCCAGCAGCATTACACAGGTTAGCAATCAGCCCCAGCATTTT. Translation: CASSITQVSNQPQHF.

In this sample, this clone turned up a few times. The chain uses TRBV7-9 and TRBJ2-7, with D tentatively TRBD2 (5 bases). Deletions cut 4 bases from V and 3 bases from J, with 19 bases between. Germline CDR1 reads SEHNR; CDR2 reads FQNEAQ (reference sequence). CDR3 length: 16 amino acids. In nucleotides, the CDR3 is TGTGCCAGCAGCTCGTGGGCACTAGGAGAGAGCTACGAGCAGTACTTC. Protein: CASSSWALGESYEQYF.

The chain recombines TRBV2 with TRBJ2-5; the match to TRBD1 covers 10 bases. V lost 4 bases, J lost 2 bases, and 4 bases stayed unmatched. Germline assignment: CDR1 SNHLY and CDR2 FYNNEI. The CDR3 has 15 amino acids. CDR3 nucleotides: TGTGCCAGCAGTGGGGACAGGGGAATGCAAGAGACCCAGTACTTC. Its protein product is CASSGDRGMQETQYF.

This clone was picked up a small number of times. This chain connects TRBV30 to TRBJ2-5, with TRBD1 matching over 7 bases. The germline gives CDR1 GTSNPN, CDR2 SVGIG (reference sequence). The V and J ends lost 7 bases and 0 bases, in that order; junction bases with no gene match: 5. The CDR3 spans 13 residues. The CDR3 nucleotides read TGTGCCTTCACCGACAGGGACCAAGAGACCCAGTACTTC. Residues: CAFTDRDQETQYF.

This clone showed up just a few times. The chain employs TRBV29-1 and TRBJ1-2, with TRBD1 as a possible D gene (6 bases). The CDR3 contains 12 residues. V was clipped by 5 bases and J by 8 bases, with 15 bases between them. Germline-derived CDR1 and CDR2 are SQVTM and ANQGSEA. The CDR3 DNA reads TGCAGCGTTCTGAAAGGGGGGGGAGGCTACACCTTC. Translation gives CSVLKGGGGYTF.

The chain recombines TRBV5-6 with TRBJ1-5; D unresolved. With 0 bases removed from V and 9 bases from J, the gap between germline ends came to 10 bases. The CDR3 covers 13 residues. Germline V lookup: CDR1 SGHDT, CDR2 YYEEEE. The CDR3 here is CASSLASGRPQHF. In nucleotides, the CDR3 is TGTGCCAGCAGCTTGGCGTCCGGGAGGCCCCAGCATTTT.

The CDR3 sequence is CASSLLQASGANVLTF. The CDR3 DNA reads TGTGCCAGCAGCTTACTACAGGCCTCTGGGGCCAACGTCCTGACTTTC. The chain links TRBV7-3 to TRBJ2-6; D may be TRBD1 (5 bases). With 2 bases removed from V and 0 bases from J, the gap between germline ends came to 8 bases. This CDR3 has 16 amino acids. Germline V gene data show CDR1 as SGHTA and CDR2 as FQGTGA.

The chain joins TRBV2 to TRBJ1-4, with 9 bases aligning to TRBD1. From germline, CDR1 is SNHLY and CDR2 FYNNEI. This CDR3 region has 15 residues. The ends lost 6 bases at V and 8 bases at J; junction bases unmatched: 10. The CDR3 region is CASRLLGQGPEKLFF. CDR3 DNA sequence: TGTGCCAGCAGACTACTGGGACAGGGCCCCGAAAAACTGTTTTTT. The whole variable domain, filled in from reference TRBV2 and TRBJ1-4, reads EPEVTQTPSHQVTQMGQEVILRCVPISNHLYFYWYRQILGQKVEFLVSFYNNEISEKSEIFDDQFSVERPDGSNFTLKIRSTKLEDSAMYFCASRLLGQGPEKLFFGSGTQLSVL.

This clone was detected a few times. The chain is built from TRBV14 and TRBJ1-1; TRBD1 matches 8 bases. Trimming removed 5 bases from V and 2 bases from J; junction bases left unmatched: 7. Germline V CDR1 and CDR2: SGHDN, FVKESK. This CDR3 spans 15 amino acids. In nucleotides, the CDR3 is TGTGCCAGCAGCTTACTGACAGGGGTAAACACTGAAGCTTTCTTT. Translation gives CASSLLTGVNTEAFF.

The chain links TRBV18 to TRBJ2-7; TRBD1 is a possible D gene (6 bases). CDR1 and CDR2 (germline): KGHSH, LQKENI. V lost 2 bases to trimming and J lost 5 bases, with 16 bases between them. The CDR3 is 15 residues long. CDR3 in amino acids: CASSPRSQQGNEQYF. In nucleotides, the CDR3 is TGTGCCAGCTCACCAAGATCCCAACAGGGAAACGAGCAGTACTTC.

This clone was counted between two and nine times. This sample includes further DNA sequences coding for the same CDR3. The chain has TRBV5-6 and TRBJ1-2; weak D call: TRBD1 (5 bases). Germline CDR1 reads SGHDT; CDR2 reads YYEEEE. The CDR3 consists of 14 residues. Between the trimmed V and J ends, which lost 4 bases and 3 bases, there was a span of 13 bases. The DNA of the CDR3 is TGTGCCAGCAGCCCAGGGCCCCAGGACTATGGCTACACCTTC. Translation gives CASSPGPQDYGYTF.

The sample holds a few counts of this clone. The rearrangement links TRBV30 to TRBJ2-6, with TRBD1 as a possible D gene (6 bases). The CDR3 covers 17 residues. Trimming shortened V by 1 base and J by 1 base, and 14 bases separated the two germline ends. The germline V gene encodes CDR1 GTSNPN and CDR2 SVGIG (reference sequence). In nucleotides, the CDR3 is TGTGCCTGGAGTGAGGGCAGGGGCCCGTCTGGGGCCAACGTCCTGACTTTC. This encodes CAWSEGRGPSGANVLTF.

The rearrangement links TRBV28 to TRBJ2-1, with a tentative D call TRBD2 (5 bases). The CDR3 consists of 17 residues. Germline V gene data show CDR1 as MDHEN and CDR2 as SYDVKM. Trimming removed 8 bases at V and 5 bases at J, with 25 bases between. CDR3 loop: CASEYPRSLDGNNEQFF. The CDR3 DNA reads TGTGCCAGCGAATATCCCCGGTCCCTAGACGGGAACAATGAGCAGTTCTTC.

This clone has more than one count but fewer than ten. The J gene is TRBJ2-5, the V gene TRBV28, with D tentatively TRBD2 (7 bases). Germline CDR1 is MDHEN and CDR2 is SYDVKM. With 5 bases removed from V and 3 bases from J, the gap between germline ends came to 16 bases. The CDR3 has 15 residues. The CDR3 DNA follows: TGTGCCAGCAGTGCGCCGGGGAGGGGGAAAGAGACCCAGTACTTC. As protein: CASSAPGRGKETQYF.

The chain carries TRBV6-6 and TRBJ2-7, with 13 bases matching TRBD2. With 4 bases clipped from V and 2 bases from J, the junction kept 5 bases outside the gene matches. Germline-derived CDR1 and CDR2 are MNHNY and SVGAGI (reference sequence). This CDR3 is built from 16 residues. This CDR3 reads CASSSLTSGRTYEQYF. The CDR3 DNA sequence: TGTGCCAGCAGTTCGCTGACTAGCGGGAGGACCTACGAGCAGTACTTC.

Concerning this clone: The same CDR3 also results from other DNA sequences found in this sample. The J gene is TRBJ2-7, the V gene TRBV7-9, with D possibly being TRBD2 (6 bases). Trimming left V 1 base short and J 3 bases short, with 7 bases between. CDR1 and CDR2 from the germline V gene are SEHNR and FQNEAQ (reference sequence). This CDR3 has 13 residues. CDR3 in DNA: TGTGCCAGCAGCTTAGGAGCGGGCTACGAGCAGTACTTC. This encodes CASSLGAGYEQYF.

The V and J genes are TRBV14 and TRBJ2-1; 9 nucleotides match TRBD2. After removal of 1 base from V and 7 bases from J, the junction contained 8 bases not matched to a gene. Germline V gene data show CDR1 as SGHDN and CDR2 as FVKESK. The CDR3 loop spans 16 amino acids. CDR3 sequence reads: CASSQVLAGLRNEQFF. The CDR3 DNA is TGTGCCAGCAGCCAAGTTCTAGCGGGACTTAGGAATGAGCAGTTCTTC.

This clone was seen a handful of times. The chain recombines TRBV28 with TRBJ2-6; 9 bases are a match to TRBD1. This CDR3 is 16 amino acids long. Germline CDR1 MDHEN, CDR2 SYDVKM. With 8 bases clipped from V and 2 bases from J, the junction kept 7 bases outside the gene matches. The CDR3: CASRRGQGTGANVLTF. CDR3 nucleotides: TGTGCCAGCCGTCGTGGACAGGGGACTGGGGCCAACGTCCTGACTTTC.

To note about this clone: Other DNA sequences from this sample encode an identical CDR3 as well. The genes are TRBV14 and TRBJ2-5, with 9 bases matching TRBD2. J was trimmed by 2 bases and V by 7 bases; bases with no gene match: 5. CDR1 is SGHDN, CDR2 FVKESK, per germline. CDR3 length: 14 amino acids. This CDR3 reads CASKGLAGQETQYF. The CDR3 nucleotides are TGTGCCAGCAAGGGGCTAGCGGGACAAGAGACCCAGTACTTC.

This clone was seen more than once but under ten times. The chain recombines TRBV19 with TRBJ2-1; D remains unclear. Trimming removed 7 bases from V and 12 bases from J, with 16 bases in between. The germline gives CDR1 LNHDA, CDR2 SQIVND (reference sequence). This CDR3 is 12 amino acids long. The CDR3 sequence is CASTTGYMGQFF. The CDR3 DNA reads TGTGCCAGTACCACCGGGTACATGGGGCAGTTCTTC.

The chain employs TRBV9 and TRBJ2-1, with 11 positions matching TRBD2. Trimming took 4 bases from V and 7 from J; bases not matched to a gene: 10. Germline CDR1 SGDLS, CDR2 YYNGEE. The CDR3 has 16 residues. CDR3 residues: CASSPHSGRAENEQFF. The CDR3 DNA reads TGTGCCAGCAGCCCTCATAGCGGGAGGGCCGAAAATGAGCAGTTCTTC.

This clone showed up just a few times. The genes are TRBV5-5 and TRBJ2-7; TRBD1 matches at 7 bases. In germline, CDR1 is SGHKS, CDR2 YYEKEE (reference sequence). Unmatched junction bases numbered 6, after V lost 4 bases and J lost 2 bases. The CDR3 is 14 amino acids. The CDR3 here is CASSPAGTAYEQYF. For the CDR3, the DNA is TGTGCCAGCAGCCCCGCCGGGACAGCCTACGAGCAGTACTTC.